The rows below give T cell receptor beta chains drawn from one sample of a study of CD4 and CD8 cells across lung adenocarcinoma regions. TCRdb ran MiXCR on the PCR reads and lists one entry per CDR3 protein. Of around 3,800 distinct CDR3 sequences in the sample, 60% to 75% are singletons; the top ten hold roughly 15%. The sequencing sample was made of CD4+ T cells from the center of a lung tumor. These receptors were collected from a male donor with lung adenocarcinoma. The CD4 and CD8 labels of this study may be unreliable. Each CDR3 is given with its conserved first and last residue. D genes are given only for firm matches. Some rows mark clone size as missing; the rest say once, few, many or name a class of expanded clone.

clone_size	d_call	v_call	j_call	cdr3_nt	cdr3_aa
medium-sized	TRBD2	TRBV6-1	TRBJ2-1	TGTGCCACCAAGGGACTAGCGGGAGTACGCGTCGACAATGAGCAGTTCTTC	CATKGLAGVRVDNEQFF
NA	NA	TRBV11-3	TRBJ2-1	TGTGCCAGCAGCTTAGAAGGACACGGGGGATACAATGAGCAGTTCTTC	CASSLEGHGGYNEQFF
NA	NA	TRBV6-1	TRBJ2-7	TGTGCCAGCAGTGAAGAGGGGTGGGGGCCCACCCTTAGCTCCTACGAGCAGTACTTC	CASSEEGWGPTLSSYEQYF
few	NA	TRBV6-1	TRBJ1-2	TGTGCCAGCAGTGGCACAAGTGGCTATGGCTACACCTTC	CASSGTSGYGYTF
NA	NA	TRBV20-1	TRBJ2-5	TGCAGTGCTGATCGGAAGAGCACACGTCTGTATTTT	CSADRKSTRLYF
large	NA	TRBV10-3	TRBJ2-2	TGTGCCATCCTCGGTGAGGAGGGCCCTCACACCGGGGAGCTGTTTTTT	CAILGEEGPHTGELFF
NA	NA	TRBV4-1	TRBJ2-3	TGCGCCAGCAGCCAAGAGGGGGACCAGTACACAGATACGCAGTATTTT	CASSQEGDQYTDTQYF
large	NA	TRBV6-1	TRBJ1-4	TGTGCCAGCAGCCAGGGTTCCCATGAAAAACTGTTTTTT	CASSQGSHEKLFF
NA	NA	TRBV7-9	TRBJ2-3	TGTGCCAGCAGCTTTGGGGGAGGCACAGATACGCAGTATTTT	CASSFGGGTDTQYF
NA	NA	TRBV6-1	TRBJ2-5	TGTGCCAGCAGTCCGCCCCCAGGACTCCCGTGGGGAGAGACCCAGTACTTC	CASSPPPGLPWGETQYF
NA	TRBD2	TRBV6-5	TRBJ2-1	TGTGCCAGCAGTTCCTACCAGCGGGAGTCGAGTGAGCAGTTCTTC	CASSSYQRESSEQFF
few	NA	TRBV6-1	TRBJ2-3	TGTGCCAGCAGGGGGGAACTAGCCCGGAGCACAGATACGCAGTATTTT	CASRGELARSTDTQYF
NA	TRBD1	TRBV6-1	TRBJ2-7	TGTGCCAGCAGGGGGACAGGGACGAGCTCCTACGAGCAGTACTTC	CASRGTGTSSYEQYF
NA	NA	TRBV6-5	TRBJ2-1	TGTGCCAGCAGTTACCGTCAGTACAATGAGCAGTTCTTC	CASSYRQYNEQFF
few	TRBD2	TRBV7-2	TRBJ2-1	TGTGCCAGCAGCTTCGTAGCGGGAGTATACAATGAGCAGTTCTTC	CASSFVAGVYNEQFF
NA	NA	TRBV6-5	TRBJ2-2	TGTGCCAGCAGTTACTCCCTCCTATTGGTCCCAAACACCGGGGAGCTGTTTTTT	CASSYSLLLVPNTGELFF
medium-sized	TRBD1	TRBV10-2	TRBJ2-6	TGCGCCAGCAGTGAGTCCTGGGGGACAGGGCGGTACGGGGCCAACGTCCTGACTTTC	CASSESWGTGRYGANVLTF
NA	NA	TRBV10-3	TRBJ2-3	TGTGCCATCAAGGACGGGCTATCAGATACGCAGTATTTT	CAIKDGLSDTQYF
NA	NA	TRBV6-4	TRBJ1-3	TGTGCCAGCGGGTGTAGGGTCGGAAACACCATATATTTT	CASGCRVGNTIYF
medium-sized	TRBD1	TRBV6-1	TRBJ1-3	TGTGCCAGCAGTCCAACAGGGGCTTCCATAATTGGAAACACCATATATTTT	CASSPTGASIIGNTIYF
NA	NA	TRBV6-1	TRBJ2-2	TGTGCCAGCAGTGACCTAGCCGGGGAGCTGTTTTTT	CASSDLAGELFF
NA	NA	TRBV5-1	TRBJ1-1	TGCGCCAGCAGCTTAGGAAGGACTGAAGCTTTCTTT	CASSLGRTEAFF
NA	NA	TRBV12-3/TRBV12-4	TRBJ2-1	TGTGCCAGCAGTTTAGAGCGGGTCGAATACAATGAGCAGTTCTTC	CASSLERVEYNEQFF
once	NA	TRBV7-2	TRBJ2-7	TGTGCCAGCAGCTTAGAATGGGTCCTGACCTCCTACGAGCAGTACTTC	CASSLEWVLTSYEQYF
NA	TRBD1	TRBV7-2	TRBJ1-5	TGTGCCAGCAGCTTTGACAGGGGAAGCAATCAGCCCCAGCATTTT	CASSFDRGSNQPQHF
few	TRBD1	TRBV6-1	TRBJ1-2	TGTGCCAGCACCTTAGGACAGGGGGTGCGGGGCTACACCTTC	CASTLGQGVRGYTF
few	TRBD1	TRBV6-1	TRBJ1-5	TGTGCCAGCAGGCGACAGGGGATAAATCAGCCCCAGCATTTT	CASRRQGINQPQHF
few	TRBD1	TRBV6-5	TRBJ2-1	TGTGCCAGCAGTTCCCGGGACAGGGTGCACGAGCAGTTCTTC	CASSSRDRVHEQFF
NA	NA	TRBV7-2	TRBJ2-1	TGTGCCAGCAGCCCCCCTTATGGGACGGAACCCAATGAGCAGTTCTTC	CASSPPYGTEPNEQFF
few	NA	TRBV6-1	TRBJ2-7	TGTGCCAGCAGTGACAGCGGCTACGAGCAGTACTTC	CASSDSGYEQYF
NA	NA	TRBV27	TRBJ2-3	TGTGCCAGCGGACTACAGAGCACAGAGACCCAGTACTTT	CASGLQSTETQYF
NA	NA	TRBV10-3	TRBJ1-5	TGTGCCGGGGGGGACAATCAGCCCCAGCATTTT	CAGGDNQPQHF
NA	TRBD1	TRBV11-2	TRBJ1-1	TGTGCCAGCAGCCTCCTCGGACAGGGGACTGAAGCTTTCTTT	CASSLLGQGTEAFF
NA	NA	TRBV6-1	TRBJ2-4	TGTGCGGGCAGTGGGGGTGGGGACCAAGATACGCAGTATTTC	CAGSGGGDQDTQYF
once	TRBD1	TRBV6-1	TRBJ2-1	TGTGCCAGCAGACGGGACAGCTACAATGAGCAGTTCTTC	CASRRDSYNEQFF
few	NA	TRBV6-5	TRBJ1-6	TGTGCCAGCAGTTACGGAGGGACGAATTCACCCCTCCACTTT	CASSYGGTNSPLHF
NA	NA	TRBV27	TRBJ2-5	TGTGCGAGCAGCGTGGGGTCTTACACAGAGACGCAGTATTTC	CASSVGSYTETQYF
once	TRBD1	TRBV6-1	TRBJ2-2	TGTGCCAGCAGCCCGGGACAGCCGAACACCGGGGAGCTGTTTTTT	CASSPGQPNTGELFF
NA	NA	TRBV20-1	TRBJ2-5	TGCAGTGCTAGAGGGGGAAACAGCCAAGAGACCCAGTACTTC	CSARGGNSQETQYF
NA	NA	TRBV7-2	TRBJ1-3	TGTGCCAGCAGCTTACTCTCTAGGGGTTCTGGAAACACCATATATTTT	CASSLLSRGSGNTIYF
few	NA	TRBV7-2	TRBJ2-2	TGTGCCAGCAGCTTAGGGGGGCGGGGGAGCAACGGGGAGCTGTTTTTT	CASSLGGRGSNGELFF
NA	NA	TRBV27	TRBJ2-5	TGTGCGGGCAGTGTGGGCTGTGACAAAGAGACGCAGTACTTC	CAGSVGCDKETQYF
few	NA	TRBV6-1	TRBJ2-1	TGTGCCGGCGCCCTGCTCCTGGGGGATGAGCAGTTCTTC	CAGALLLGDEQFF
NA	NA	TRBV10-3	TRBJ2-2	TGTGCCATCAGTGAGTCAACCAGCTACACCGGGGAGCTGTTTTTT	CAISESTSYTGELFF
few	NA	TRBV6-1	TRBJ2-3	TGTGCCAGCAGCACGATAGGCACAGATACGCAGTATTTT	CASSTIGTDTQYF
NA	TRBD2	TRBV25-1	TRBJ2-4	TGTGCCAGCAGTGCGGCGGGGGGATGGGCTAAAAACATTCAGTACTTC	CASSAAGGWAKNIQYF
NA	NA	TRBV10-2	TRBJ2-4	TGCGGCGGAGGGTCCAAAGACACCCAGTACTTC	CGGGSKDTQYF
large	NA	TRBV7-2	TRBJ1-1	TGTGCCAGCAGCCGGGTGTACGGGAACACTGAAGCTTTCTTT	CASSRVYGNTEAFF
medium-sized	NA	TRBV10-1	TRBJ2-1	TGCGCCAGCAGCCAAATAGCCAATGAGCAGTTCTTC	CASSQIANEQFF
medium-sized	NA	TRBV7-2	TRBJ2-5	TGTGCCAGCAGCTTGCTCTCAGGCGGGACCCAGTACTTC	CASSLLSGGTQYF
NA	NA	TRBV7-3	TRBJ2-4	TGTGCCCTAGGAGGCGCCAAAAACATTCAGTACTTC	CALGGAKNIQYF
NA	TRBD1	TRBV6-1	TRBJ1-5	TGTGCCAGCAGTGAATCGGGGACAGGGGGGAATCAGCCCCAGCATTTT	CASSESGTGGNQPQHF
NA	TRBD1	TRBV12-3/TRBV12-4	TRBJ1-1	TGTGCCAGCGAGGGACAGGCTAAAACTGAAGCTTTCTTT	CASEGQAKTEAFF